One sample yielded the 14 T cell receptor beta chains listed below, sequenced in a study of OX40 agonist ivuxolimab in advanced cancers. Clones were read by immunoSEQ multiplex PCR, and TCRdb kept only the in-frame ones, dropping some. The sample yields fewer than 35,000 clones, about nine tenths seen once. The sequences come from CD4+ or CD8+ T cells sorted from blood, collected in a trial of the OX40 agonist ivuxolimab. The receptors here all came from an adult with an advanced solid tumor such as melanoma, head and neck, liver or kidney cancer.

The rearrangement uses TRBV5-4 and TRBJ2-5; 8 bases line up with TRBD2. The CDR3 runs to 16 residues. Germline V gene data show CDR1 as SGHNT and CDR2 as YYREEE (reference sequence). The V gene end was trimmed by 4 bases and the J gene end by 5 bases; junction bases not matched to a gene: 13. CDR3 region: CASSPSGWGWGETQYF. In DNA form, the CDR3 reads TGTGCCAGCAGCCCTAGCGGGTGGGGCTGGGGGGAGACCCAGTACTTC.

The chain is built from TRBV4-3 and TRBJ2-3; 9 bases fit TRBD2. Germline CDR1 LGHNA, CDR2 YSLEER. V lost 0 bases and J lost 5; bases outside the gene matches: 6. The CDR3 loop spans 16 amino acids. CDR3 coding DNA: TGCGCCAGCAGCCAAGATCGGAGCGGGAGGCGAGATACGCAGTATTTT. Encoded protein: CASSQDRSGRRDTQYF.

The rearrangement joins TRBV30 to TRBJ2-1; D is uncertain. Germline V CDR1 and CDR2: GTSNPN, SVGIG (reference sequence). Trimming took 4 bases from V and 0 from J, leaving 7 bases between them. The CDR3 extends over 13 amino acids. CDR3 nucleotide sequence: TGTGCCTGGACCAGGAGCTCCTACAATGAGCAGTTCTTC. This codes for CAWTRSSYNEQFF.

V gene TRBV28 combines with J gene TRBJ1-1; 7 nucleotides agree with TRBD1. J was trimmed by 2 bases and V by 4 bases; bases with no gene match: 4. Germline V lookup: CDR1 MDHEN, CDR2 SYDVKM. The CDR3 is made up of 14 amino acids. The CDR3, as DNA: TGTGCCAGCAGTTCGGACAGGTTTAACACTGAAGCTTTCTTT. Amino acids: CASSSDRFNTEAFF.

A few counts support this clone. The V gene is TRBV5-1, the J gene TRBJ2-3; D not certain. The germline V gene has CDR1 SGHRS and CDR2 YFSETQ. The germline V and J ends were trimmed by 4 bases and 2 bases, with 14 bases remaining between them. The CDR3 spans 15 residues. The CDR3 DNA sequence: TGCGCCAGCAGCACATCCATGGCCGACACAGATACGCAGTATTTT. Translated, it gives CASSTSMADTDTQYF.

The rearrangement uses TRBV7-9 and TRBJ2-1, with D hard to call. Germline loops: CDR1 SEHNR, CDR2 FQNEAQ (reference sequence). V lost 1 base, J lost 7 bases, and 5 bases lay in between. The CDR3 contains 12 residues. This CDR3 reads CASSLDKNEQFF. For the CDR3, the DNA is TGTGCCAGCAGCTTAGACAAGAATGAGCAGTTCTTC.

The chain is built from TRBV19 and TRBJ2-2; possibly TRBD1 for D (5 bases). This CDR3 contains 15 residues. V dropped 7 bases and J dropped 6 bases, with 18 bases sitting between them. Germline assignment: CDR1 LNHDA and CDR2 SQIVND (reference sequence). The CDR3 coding sequence is TGTGCCAGTAATAAGCAGGGCAGTAACCCCGGGGAGCTGTTTTTT. This encodes CASNKQGSNPGELFF.

V is TRBV11-3 and J is TRBJ2-7; weak D call: TRBD1 (6 bases). With 0 bases removed from V and 6 bases from J, the gap between germline ends came to 9 bases. The germline V gene encodes CDR1 SGHNT and CDR2 YENEEA. The CDR3 spans 13 residues. DNA of the CDR3: TGTGCCAGCAGCTTAGATACAGGGAGCGAGCAGTACTTC. Translated: CASSLDTGSEQYF.

The rearrangement links TRBV28 to TRBJ2-3; D uncertain. Germline CDR1 reads MDHEN; CDR2 reads SYDVKM. With 6 bases removed from V and 14 bases from J, the gap between germline ends came to 12 bases. This CDR3 contains 10 residues. CDR3 amino acids: CASRARSWYF. DNA of the CDR3: TGTGCCAGCAGGGCGCGGAGTTGGTATTTT. Combining the CDR3 with reference TRBV28 and TRBJ2-3 gives the whole variable domain DVKVTQSSRYLVKRTGEKVFLECVQDMDHENMFWYRQDPGLGLRLIYFSYDVKMKEKGDIPEGYSVSREKKERFSLILESASTNQTSMYLCASRARSWYFGPGTRLTVL.

This chain links TRBV7-9 with TRBJ1-3; D is unresolved. This CDR3 comprises 12 residues. Looked up from germline, CDR1 is SEHNR and CDR2 is FQNEAQ (reference sequence). The ends were cut back, 5 bases at V and 3 bases at J, with 5 bases in the middle. CDR3 residues: CASSVDGNTIYF. CDR3 DNA: TGTGCCAGCAGCGTTGATGGAAACACCATATATTTT. Looking up the rest from reference TRBV7-9 and TRBJ1-3 gives the full variable domain: DTGVSQNPRHKITKRGQNVTFRCDPISEHNRLYWYRQTLGQGPEFLTYFQNEAQLEKSRLLSDRFSAERPKGSFSTLEIQRTEQGDSAMYLCASSVDGNTIYFGEGSWLTVV.

The rearrangement joins TRBV4-3 to TRBJ2-7, with a weak D call TRBD2 (6 bases). CDR3 length: 14 residues. Germline CDR1 reads LGHNA; CDR2 reads YSLEER. Trimming removed 4 bases from V and 0 bases from J, with 10 bases in between. CDR3 nucleotides: TGCGCCAGCAGCCCGGCGGGGAGCTCCTACGAGCAGTACTTC. As protein: CASSPAGSSYEQYF.

The chain combines TRBV19 with TRBJ2-1; TRBD2 aligns across 8 bases. The germline gives CDR1 LNHDA, CDR2 SQIVND (reference sequence). The V gene end was trimmed by 6 bases and the J gene end by 9 bases; junction bases not matched to a gene: 10. The length of the CDR3 is 14 residues. The CDR3 loop reads CASSRGGAQGEQFF. In DNA form, the CDR3 reads TGTGCCAGTAGCCGGGGGGGGGCTCAAGGTGAGCAGTTCTTC.

The chain uses TRBV10-3 and TRBJ2-2, with 9 bases identical to TRBD2. Looked up from germline, CDR1 is ENHRY and CDR2 is SYGVKD. The CDR3 length is 16 residues. J gave up 2 bases and V 4 bases, and 5 bases lay outside the gene matches. CDR3 coding DNA: TGTGCCATCAGTGCCGGACTAGCGTATAACACCGGGGAGCTGTTTTTT. It translates to CAISAGLAYNTGELFF.

V gene TRBV5-6 combines with J gene TRBJ1-1; 8 bases are shared with TRBD1. This CDR3 comprises 15 residues. Trimming removed 5 bases from V and 3 bases from J; junction bases left unmatched: 9. The germline CDR1 and CDR2 sequences are SGHDT and YYEEEE. CDR3 nucleotide sequence: TGTGCCAGCAGGCTCGCAGGGGGCGCGTACACTGAAGCTTTCTTT. Translating it yields CASRLAGGAYTEAFF.